This TCR beta chain was observed in a study of beta chain features in type 1 diabetes. General study findings and limits: The naive, central memory and Treg TCRB repertoires looked more alike in patients than they did in healthy donors. A pattern of fewer insertions and more deletions at VDJ junctions was seen in type 1 diabetes patients.

Germline trimming cut 3 bases from V and 4 bases from J; bases unmatched to any gene: 2. CDR3 length: 14 amino acids. Germline V gene lookup returns CDR1 SGHTA and CDR2 FQGNSA. A few counts support this clone. Its specificity is unknown. The study reverse transcribed the entire isolated RNA, so it sequenced expressed TCRB transcripts. Here immunoSEQ multiplex PCR was the method, and the copy in TCRdb shows in-frame clones only, minus some. Here the sample spans a few hundred thousand clones, 25% to 35% being singletons. This sequence joins TRBV7-2 and TRBJ2-1; 8 bases agree with TRBD1. Input material: central memory CD4+ T cells from blood. The source of this sequence is a man in his thirties or forties in good health. Here the CDR3 DNA reads TGTGCCAGCAGCTTGCGGACAGGGTACAATGAGCAGTTCTTC. It specifies CASSLRTGYNEQFF.